This paragraph reports one T cell receptor (beta chain). The germline V and J ends were trimmed by 0 bases and 3 bases, with 12 bases remaining between them. Germline V CDR1 and CDR2: WSHSY, SAAADI. The CDR3 consists of 15 residues. The source of the sample is a study of shared clonotypes between healthy human individuals. Terminally differentiated effector memory CD45RA+ cells were excluded from the naive CD8 cells, which were CD45RO-negative and positively selected for CCR7. The study drew all its donors from Caucasian adults living in Nashville, Tennessee. The sorted-subset replicate PCRs were given 150 to 250 ng DNA, which is about 30,000 T cell genomes. Only in-frame clones appear in the TCRdb table, and some are missing; sequencing was by immunoSEQ multiplex PCR. The repertoire holds roughly 850,000 clones, 90% to 97% seen once, with roughly 0.23% in the top ten.

Sequencing input: naive CD8+ T cells sorted from blood. J is TRBJ2-7 and V is TRBV10-2; D is possibly TRBD1 (5 bases). This receptor was obtained from a man aged 25 to 40 in good health. Here the CDR3 DNA reads TGCGCCAGCAGTGAGTCAGGGCAGGGCCTCTACGAGCAGTACTTC. Residues: CASSESGQGLYEQYF.